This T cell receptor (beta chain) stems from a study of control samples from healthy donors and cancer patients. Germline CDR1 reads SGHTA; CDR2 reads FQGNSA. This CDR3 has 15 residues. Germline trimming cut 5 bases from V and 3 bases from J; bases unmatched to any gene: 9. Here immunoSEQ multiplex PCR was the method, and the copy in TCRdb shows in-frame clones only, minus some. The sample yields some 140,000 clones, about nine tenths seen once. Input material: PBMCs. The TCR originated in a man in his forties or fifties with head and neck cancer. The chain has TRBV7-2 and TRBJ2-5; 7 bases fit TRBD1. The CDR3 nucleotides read TGTGCCAGCAGCCAGAACACAGGGACAGAAGAGACCCAGTACTTC. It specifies CASSQNTGTEETQYF.